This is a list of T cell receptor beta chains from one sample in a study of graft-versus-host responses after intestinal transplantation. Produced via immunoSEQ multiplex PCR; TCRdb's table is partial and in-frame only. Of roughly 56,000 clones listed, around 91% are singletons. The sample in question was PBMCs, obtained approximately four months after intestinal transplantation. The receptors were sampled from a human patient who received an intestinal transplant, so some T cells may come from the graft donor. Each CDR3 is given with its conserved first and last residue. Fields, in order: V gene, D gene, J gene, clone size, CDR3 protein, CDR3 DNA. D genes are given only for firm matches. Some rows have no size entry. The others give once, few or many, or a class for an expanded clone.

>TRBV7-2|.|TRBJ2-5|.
CASSLAAQSQYF
TGTGCCAGCAGCTTGGCCGCTCAGTCCCAGTACTTC
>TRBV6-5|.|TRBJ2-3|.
CASSLSAASTDTQYF
TGTGCCAGCAGTTTGTCAGCGGCTAGCACAGATACGCAGTATTTT
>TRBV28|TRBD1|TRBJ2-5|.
CASRGQANQETQYF
TGTGCCAGCAGGGGACAGGCTAATCAAGAGACCCAGTACTTC
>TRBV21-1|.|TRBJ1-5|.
CASSKCRPPPNQPQHF
TGTGCCAGCAGCAAATGTAGACCTCCTCCCAATCAGCCCCAGCATTTT
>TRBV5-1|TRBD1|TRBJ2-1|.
CASSLGQGSSYNEQFF
TGCGCCAGCAGCTTGGGACAGGGAAGCTCCTACAATGAGCAGTTCTTC
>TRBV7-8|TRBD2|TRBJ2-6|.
CASSRTSGGPTGANVLTF
TGTGCCAGCAGCAGGACTAGCGGGGGACCCACAGGGGCCAACGTCCTGACTTTC
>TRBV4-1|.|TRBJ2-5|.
CASSPRGAGSQETQYF
TGCGCCAGCAGCCCCCGTGGGGCGGGTAGCCAAGAGACCCAGTACTTC
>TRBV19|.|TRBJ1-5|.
CASSGRDYSNQPQHF
TGTGCCAGTAGTGGCAGGGACTATAGCAATCAGCCCCAGCATTTT
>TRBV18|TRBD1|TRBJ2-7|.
CASSPTGSSYEQYF
TGTGCCAGCTCACCGACAGGGAGTAGCTACGAGCAGTACTTC
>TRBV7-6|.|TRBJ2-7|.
CASSPPGPDLIEQYF
TGTGCCAGCAGCCCCCCGGGGCCAGATTTGATCGAGCAGTACTTC
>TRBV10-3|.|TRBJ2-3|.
CAISESKNRAGTDTQYF
TGTGCCATCAGTGAGTCGAAAAACAGGGCGGGCACAGATACGCAGTATTTT
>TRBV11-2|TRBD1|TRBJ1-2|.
CASSLGGQAYYGYTF
TGTGCCAGCAGCTTAGGTGGACAGGCGTACTATGGCTACACCTTC
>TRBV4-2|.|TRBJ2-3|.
CASSQEMGDVSDTQYF
TGTGCCAGCAGCCAAGAGATGGGCGATGTATCAGATACGCAGTATTTT
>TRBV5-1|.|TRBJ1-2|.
CASTLEVGNSDGYTF
TGCGCCAGCACCCTGGAAGTAGGGAATTCAGATGGCTACACCTTC
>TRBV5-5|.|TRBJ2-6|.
CASSPPGYGANVLTF
TGTGCCAGCAGCCCGCCCGGATATGGGGCCAACGTCCTGACTTTC
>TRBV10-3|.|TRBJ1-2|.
CAISAGYGYTF
TGTGCCATCAGCGCGGGCTATGGCTACACCTTC
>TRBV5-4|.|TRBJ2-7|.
CASSLGGTYEQYF
TGTGCCAGCAGCTTGGGGGGGACCTACGAGCAGTACTTC
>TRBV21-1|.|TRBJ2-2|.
CASSNLVRGPNTGELFF
TGTGCCAGCAGCAACCTCGTCCGAGGGCCTAACACCGGGGAGCTGTTTTTT
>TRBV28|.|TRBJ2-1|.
CASSPSVPQVQFF
TGTGCCAGCAGTCCTAGCGTCCCCCAGGTGCAGTTCTTC
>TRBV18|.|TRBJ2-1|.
CASRYWGAPLFGEQFF
TGTGCCAGCCGTTATTGGGGGGCACCCTTGTTTGGTGAGCAGTTCTTC
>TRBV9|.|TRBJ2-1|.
CASSPRANYNEQFF
TGTGCCAGCAGCCCTCGCGCCAACTACAATGAGCAGTTCTTC
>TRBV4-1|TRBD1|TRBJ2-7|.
CASSQGPARDSSYYEQYF
TGCGCCAGCAGCCAAGGACCCGCCCGGGACAGTTCCTACTACGAGCAGTACTTC
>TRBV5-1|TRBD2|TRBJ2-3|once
CASSMDPSGDTQYF
TGCGCCAGCAGCATGGACCCTAGCGGAGATACGCAGTATTTT
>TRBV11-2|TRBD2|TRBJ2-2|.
CASSPPWYSGKEAGELFF
TGTGCCAGCAGCCCCCCCTGGTATAGCGGGAAGGAGGCCGGGGAGCTGTTTTTT
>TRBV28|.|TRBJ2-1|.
CASSFRGPNEQFF
TGTGCCAGCAGTTTTCGTGGTCCCAATGAGCAGTTCTTC
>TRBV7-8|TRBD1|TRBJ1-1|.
CASSYWTGNEAFF
TGTGCCAGCAGTTATTGGACAGGGAATGAAGCTTTCTTT
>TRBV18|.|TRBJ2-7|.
CASSPRRDSYEQYF
TGTGCCAGCTCACCAAGGAGGGATAGTTACGAGCAGTACTTC
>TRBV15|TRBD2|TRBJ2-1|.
CATSSSGLAGDNEQFF
TGTGCCACCAGCAGTTCTGGACTAGCGGGGGACAATGAGCAGTTCTTC
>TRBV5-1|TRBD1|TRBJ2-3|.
CASSGQGTDTQYF
TGCGCCAGCAGCGGACAGGGAACAGATACGCAGTATTTT
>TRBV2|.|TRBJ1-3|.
CASSPQGSSGNTIYF
TGTGCCAGCAGTCCACAGGGTAGCTCTGGAAACACCATATATTTT
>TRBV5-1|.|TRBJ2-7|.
CASSLDLGPYEQYF
TGCGCCAGCAGCTTGGATCTGGGGCCCTACGAGCAGTACTTC
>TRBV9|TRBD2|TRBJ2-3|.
CASSVVASGSPDTQYF
TGTGCCAGCAGCGTAGTGGCTAGCGGGAGTCCAGATACGCAGTATTTT
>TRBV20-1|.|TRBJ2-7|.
CSASPESGQYF
TGCAGTGCTAGCCCCGAGAGTGGGCAGTACTTC
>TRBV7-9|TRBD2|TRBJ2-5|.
CASSPPSGRAGETQYF
TGTGCCAGCAGCCCGCCCAGCGGGAGGGCGGGGGAGACCCAGTACTTC
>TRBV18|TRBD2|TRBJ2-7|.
CASSPPVGGVYEQYF
TGTGCCAGCTCACCACCGGTCGGGGGGGTTTACGAGCAGTACTTC
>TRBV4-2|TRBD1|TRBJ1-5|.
CASSQEVRAGGAYVNNQPQHF
TGTGCCAGCAGCCAAGAGGTTCGGGCAGGGGGCGCGTATGTAAACAATCAGCCCCAGCATTTT
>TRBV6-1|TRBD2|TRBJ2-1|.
CASSWTSGSYNEQFF
TGTGCCAGCAGTTGGACTAGCGGCTCCTACAATGAGCAGTTCTTC
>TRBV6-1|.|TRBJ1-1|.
CASNRLLNTEAFF
TGTGCCAGCAACAGGTTGCTGAACACTGAAGCTTTCTTT
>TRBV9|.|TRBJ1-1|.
CACSVGGNTEAFF
TGTGCCTGCAGCGTAGGAGGGAACACTGAAGCTTTCTTT
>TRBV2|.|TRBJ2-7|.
CASSEVDRPYEQYF
TGTGCCAGCAGTGAAGTGGACAGACCCTACGAGCAGTACTTC
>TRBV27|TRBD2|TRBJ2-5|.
CASSPIPGLAGFQETQYF
TGTGCCAGCAGTCCAATTCCGGGACTAGCGGGCTTTCAAGAGACCCAGTACTTC
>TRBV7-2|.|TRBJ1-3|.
CASSSGQPGNTIYF
TGTGCCAGCAGCTCAGGACAGCCTGGAAACACCATATATTTT
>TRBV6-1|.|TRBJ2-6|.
CATRRAVSGANVLTF
TGTGCCACCAGGAGGGCAGTCTCTGGGGCCAACGTCCTGACTTTC
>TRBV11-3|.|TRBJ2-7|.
CASSLGKGYEQYF
TGTGCCAGCAGCTTAGGGAAGGGCTACGAGCAGTACTTC
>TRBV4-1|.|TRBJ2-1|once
CASSQGQGSEQFF
TGCGCCAGCAGCCAAGGGCAGGGAAGTGAGCAGTTCTTC
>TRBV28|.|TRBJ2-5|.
CASRRLGAREQYF
TGTGCCAGCCGGCGCCTAGGGGCGAGGGAGCAGTACTTC
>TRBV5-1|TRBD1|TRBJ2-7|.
CASSLFLVGTGGAYEQYF
TGCGCCAGCAGCTTGTTCCTCGTCGGGACAGGGGGAGCCTACGAGCAGTACTTC
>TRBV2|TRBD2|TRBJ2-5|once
CASSEEGPSGDLETQYF
TGTGCCAGCAGTGAGGAGGGGCCTAGCGGAGACTTAGAGACCCAGTACTTC
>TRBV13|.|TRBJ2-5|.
CATTSERETQYF
TGTGCCACGACTAGTGAGCGGGAGACCCAGTACTTC
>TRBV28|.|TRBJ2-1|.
CASSLFPSKNEQFF
TGTGCCAGCAGTTTATTCCCCTCAAAGAATGAGCAGTTCTTC
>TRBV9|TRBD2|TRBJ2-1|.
CASSVGASGRVDEQFF
TGTGCCAGCAGCGTAGGTGCGAGCGGGAGAGTGGATGAGCAGTTCTTC
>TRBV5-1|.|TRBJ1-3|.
CASSLVGGGGNTIYF
TGCGCCAGCAGCTTGGTCGGCGGGGGCGGAAACACCATATATTTT
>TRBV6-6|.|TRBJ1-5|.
CASSYGAYRPNQPQHF
TGTGCCAGCAGTTACGGTGCGTACAGGCCCAATCAGCCCCAGCATTTT
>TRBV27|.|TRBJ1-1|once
CASSLSKTYEAFF
TGTGCCAGCAGTTTATCGAAGACTTATGAAGCTTTCTTT
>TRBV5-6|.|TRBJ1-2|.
CASSLEQEVNYGYTF
TGTGCCAGCAGCTTGGAGCAGGAGGTTAACTATGGCTACACCTTC
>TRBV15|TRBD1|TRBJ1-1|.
CATSNRQGSTF
TGTGCCACCAGCAACCGACAGGGTTCGACATTT
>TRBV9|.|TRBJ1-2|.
CASGRDGYGYTF
TGTGCCAGCGGGAGGGACGGCTATGGCTACACCTTC
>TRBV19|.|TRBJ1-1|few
CASSLVSGGNTEAFF
TGTGCCAGTAGTCTGGTATCGGGGGGAAACACTGAAGCTTTCTTT
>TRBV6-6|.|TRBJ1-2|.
CASSYPQQGLYGYTF
TGTGCCAGCAGTTACCCCCAACAGGGACTCTATGGCTACACCTTC